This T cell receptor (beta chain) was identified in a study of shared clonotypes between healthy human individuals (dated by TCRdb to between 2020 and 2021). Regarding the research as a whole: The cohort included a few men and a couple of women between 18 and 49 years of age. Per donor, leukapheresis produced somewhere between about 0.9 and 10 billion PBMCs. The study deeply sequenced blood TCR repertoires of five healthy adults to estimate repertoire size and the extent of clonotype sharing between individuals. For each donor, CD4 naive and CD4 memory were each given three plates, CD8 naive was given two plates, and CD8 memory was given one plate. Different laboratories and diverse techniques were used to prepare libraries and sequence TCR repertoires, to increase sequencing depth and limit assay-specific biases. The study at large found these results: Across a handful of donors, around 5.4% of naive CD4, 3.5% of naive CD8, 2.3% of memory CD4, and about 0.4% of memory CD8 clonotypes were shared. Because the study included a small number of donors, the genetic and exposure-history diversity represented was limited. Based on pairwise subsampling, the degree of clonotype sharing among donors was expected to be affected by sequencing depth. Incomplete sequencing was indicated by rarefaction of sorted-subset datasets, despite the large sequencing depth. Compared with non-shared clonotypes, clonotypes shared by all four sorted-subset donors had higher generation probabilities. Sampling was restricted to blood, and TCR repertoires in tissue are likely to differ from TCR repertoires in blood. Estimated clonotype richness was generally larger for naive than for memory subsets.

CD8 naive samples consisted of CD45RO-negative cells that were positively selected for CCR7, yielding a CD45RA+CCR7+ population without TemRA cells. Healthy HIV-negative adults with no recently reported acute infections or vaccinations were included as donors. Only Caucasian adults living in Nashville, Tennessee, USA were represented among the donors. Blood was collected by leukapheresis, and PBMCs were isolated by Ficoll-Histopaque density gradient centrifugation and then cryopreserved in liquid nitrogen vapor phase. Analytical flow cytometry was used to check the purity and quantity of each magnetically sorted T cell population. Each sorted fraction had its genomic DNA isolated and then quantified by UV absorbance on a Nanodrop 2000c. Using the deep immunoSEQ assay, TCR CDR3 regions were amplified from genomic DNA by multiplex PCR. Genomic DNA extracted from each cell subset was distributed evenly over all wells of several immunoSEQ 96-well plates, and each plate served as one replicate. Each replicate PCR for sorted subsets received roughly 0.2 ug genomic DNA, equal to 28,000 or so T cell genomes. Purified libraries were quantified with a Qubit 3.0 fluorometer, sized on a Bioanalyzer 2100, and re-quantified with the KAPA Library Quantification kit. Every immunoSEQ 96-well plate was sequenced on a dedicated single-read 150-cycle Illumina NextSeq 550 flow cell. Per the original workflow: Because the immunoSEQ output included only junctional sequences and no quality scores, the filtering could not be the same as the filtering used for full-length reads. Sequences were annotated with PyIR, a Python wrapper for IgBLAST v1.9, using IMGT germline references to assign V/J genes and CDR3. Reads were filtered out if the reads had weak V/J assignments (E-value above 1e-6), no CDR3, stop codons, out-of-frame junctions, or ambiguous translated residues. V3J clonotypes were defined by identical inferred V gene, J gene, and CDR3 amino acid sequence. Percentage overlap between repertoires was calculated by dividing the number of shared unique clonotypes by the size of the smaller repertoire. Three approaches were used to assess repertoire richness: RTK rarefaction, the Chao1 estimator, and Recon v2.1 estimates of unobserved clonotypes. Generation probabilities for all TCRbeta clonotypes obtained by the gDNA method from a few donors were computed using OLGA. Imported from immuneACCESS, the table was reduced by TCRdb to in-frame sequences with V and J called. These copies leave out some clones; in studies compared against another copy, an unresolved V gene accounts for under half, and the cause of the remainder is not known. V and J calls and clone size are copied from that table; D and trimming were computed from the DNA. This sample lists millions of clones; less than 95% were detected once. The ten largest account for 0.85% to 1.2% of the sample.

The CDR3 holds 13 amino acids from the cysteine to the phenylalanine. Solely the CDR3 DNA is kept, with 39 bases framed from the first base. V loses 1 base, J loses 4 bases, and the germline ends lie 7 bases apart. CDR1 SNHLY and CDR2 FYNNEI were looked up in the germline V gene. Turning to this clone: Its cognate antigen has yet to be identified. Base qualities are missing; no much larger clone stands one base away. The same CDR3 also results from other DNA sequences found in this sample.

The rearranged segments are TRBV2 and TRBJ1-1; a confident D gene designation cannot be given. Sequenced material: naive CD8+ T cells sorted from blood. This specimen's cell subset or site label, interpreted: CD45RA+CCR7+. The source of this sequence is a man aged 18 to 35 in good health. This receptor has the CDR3 CASSEGGGTEAFF. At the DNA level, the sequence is TGTGCCAGCAGTGAAGGGGGAGGCACTGAAGCTTTCTTT.